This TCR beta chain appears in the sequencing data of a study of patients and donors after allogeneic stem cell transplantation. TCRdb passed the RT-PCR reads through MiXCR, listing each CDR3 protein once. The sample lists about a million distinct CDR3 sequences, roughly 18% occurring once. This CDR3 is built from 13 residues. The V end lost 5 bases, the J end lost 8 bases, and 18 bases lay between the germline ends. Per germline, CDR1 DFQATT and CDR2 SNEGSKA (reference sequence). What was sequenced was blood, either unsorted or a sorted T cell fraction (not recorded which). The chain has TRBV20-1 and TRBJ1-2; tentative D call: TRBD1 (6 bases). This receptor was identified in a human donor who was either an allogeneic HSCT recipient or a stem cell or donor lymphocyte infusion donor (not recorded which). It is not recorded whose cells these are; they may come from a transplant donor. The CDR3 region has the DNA TGCAGTGCTTCCCAGGGGATCAAGGACGGCTACACCTTC. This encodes CSASQGIKDGYTF.